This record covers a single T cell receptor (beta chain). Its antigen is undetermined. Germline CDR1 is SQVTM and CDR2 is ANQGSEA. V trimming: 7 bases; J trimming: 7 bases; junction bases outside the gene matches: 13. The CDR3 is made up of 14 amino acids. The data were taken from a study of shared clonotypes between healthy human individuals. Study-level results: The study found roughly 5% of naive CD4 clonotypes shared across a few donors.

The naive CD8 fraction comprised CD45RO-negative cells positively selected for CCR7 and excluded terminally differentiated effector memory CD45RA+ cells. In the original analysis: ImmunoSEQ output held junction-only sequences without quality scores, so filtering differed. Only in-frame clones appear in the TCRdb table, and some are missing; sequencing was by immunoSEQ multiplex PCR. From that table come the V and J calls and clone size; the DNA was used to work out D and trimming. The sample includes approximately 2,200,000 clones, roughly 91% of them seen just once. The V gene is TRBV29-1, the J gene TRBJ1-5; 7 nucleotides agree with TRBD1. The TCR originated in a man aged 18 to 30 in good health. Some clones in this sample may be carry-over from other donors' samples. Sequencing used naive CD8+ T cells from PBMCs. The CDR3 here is CSAAGGQAGQPQHF. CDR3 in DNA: TGCAGCGCCGCAGGAGGACAGGCGGGACAGCCCCAGCATTTT.